The 3 T cell receptor beta chains below were found in one sample sequenced in a study of CD8+ T cells in alopecia areata. As for treatment: oral pan-JAK inhibitor, 5-10 mg twice daily. Sequencing used cDNA as its template, made by extracting RNA and reverse transcribing it. Repertoires were generated with immunoSEQ multiplex PCR, while TCRdb's copy carries only in-frame clones and drops some. The table has 150,000 to 200,000 clones, approximately 50% seen once; the top ten hold around 10%. Sample: CD8+ T cells sorted from blood, taken at approximately week 51, from a patient treated with tofacitinib. The source is a human donor with alopecia areata.

The rearrangement uses TRBV5-1 and TRBJ2-3, with 12 bases aligning to TRBD2. In germline, CDR1 is SGHRS, CDR2 YFSETQ. V lost 4 bases to trimming and J lost 7 bases; unmatched junction nucleotides: 7. CDR3 length: 15 amino acids. The CDR3 protein is CASSPGLAGYNTQYF. The CDR3 coding sequence is TGCGCCAGCAGCCCAGGACTAGCGGGGTACAATACGCAGTATTTT.

The sample holds a few counts of this clone. This chain uses TRBV5-1 with TRBJ1-2; no clear D. V was trimmed by 2 bases and J by 0 bases, leaving 11 bases between them. CDR1 and CDR2 from the germline V gene are SGHRS and YFSETQ. CDR3 length equals 15 residues. Written as DNA, the CDR3 is TGCGCCAGCAGCTTAGGACCGCCATCTAACTATGGCTACACCTTC. The encoded protein is CASSLGPPSNYGYTF.

This clone was seen just once. This rearrangement joins TRBV6-5 to TRBJ2-7, with D perhaps assigned TRBD1 or TRBD2 (5 bases each). The V and J ends lost 2 bases and 2 bases respectively, with 10 bases between them. The CDR3 spans 14 residues. Germline CDR1 and CDR2: MNHEY and SVGAGI. In DNA, the CDR3 is TGTGCCAGCAGTTACGGGGGTTCCGCCTACGAGCAGTACTTC. Amino acids: CASSYGGSAYEQYF.